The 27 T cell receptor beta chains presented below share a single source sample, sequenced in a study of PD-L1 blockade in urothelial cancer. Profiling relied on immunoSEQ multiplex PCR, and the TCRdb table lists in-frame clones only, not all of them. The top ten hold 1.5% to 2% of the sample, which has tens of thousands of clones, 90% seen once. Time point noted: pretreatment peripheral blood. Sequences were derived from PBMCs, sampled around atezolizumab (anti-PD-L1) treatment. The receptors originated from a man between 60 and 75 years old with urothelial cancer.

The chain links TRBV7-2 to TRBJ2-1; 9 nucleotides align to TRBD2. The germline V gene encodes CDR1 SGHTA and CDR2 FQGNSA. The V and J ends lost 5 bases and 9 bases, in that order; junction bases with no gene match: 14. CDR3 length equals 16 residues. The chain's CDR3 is CASSPVRSGSIGEQFF. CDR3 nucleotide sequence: TGTGCCAGCAGCCCCGTCCGTAGCGGGAGTATTGGTGAGCAGTTCTTC.

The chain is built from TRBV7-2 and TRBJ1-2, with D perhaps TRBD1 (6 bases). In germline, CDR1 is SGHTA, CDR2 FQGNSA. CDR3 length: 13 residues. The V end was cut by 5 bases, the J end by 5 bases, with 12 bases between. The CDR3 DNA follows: TGTGCCAGCAGCCCAGGACAGATGTATGGCTACACCTTC. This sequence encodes CASSPGQMYGYTF.

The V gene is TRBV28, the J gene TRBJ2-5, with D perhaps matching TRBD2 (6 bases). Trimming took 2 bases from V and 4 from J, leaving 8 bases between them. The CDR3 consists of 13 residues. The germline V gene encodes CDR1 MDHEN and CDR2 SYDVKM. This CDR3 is CASSLAGIETQYF. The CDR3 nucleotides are TGTGCCAGCAGTTTAGCGGGGATAGAGACCCAGTACTTC.

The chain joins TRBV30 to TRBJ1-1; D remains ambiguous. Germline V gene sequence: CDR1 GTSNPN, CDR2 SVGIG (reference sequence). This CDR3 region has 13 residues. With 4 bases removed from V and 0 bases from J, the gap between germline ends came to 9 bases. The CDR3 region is CAWKQILNTEAFF. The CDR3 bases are TGTGCCTGGAAACAGATTTTGAACACTGAAGCTTTCTTT.

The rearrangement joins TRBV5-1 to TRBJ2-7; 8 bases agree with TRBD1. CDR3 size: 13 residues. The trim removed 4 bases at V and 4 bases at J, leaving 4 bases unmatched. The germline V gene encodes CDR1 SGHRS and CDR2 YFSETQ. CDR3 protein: CASSAGGTYEQYF. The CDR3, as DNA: TGCGCCAGCAGCGCAGGGGGCACGTACGAGCAGTACTTC.

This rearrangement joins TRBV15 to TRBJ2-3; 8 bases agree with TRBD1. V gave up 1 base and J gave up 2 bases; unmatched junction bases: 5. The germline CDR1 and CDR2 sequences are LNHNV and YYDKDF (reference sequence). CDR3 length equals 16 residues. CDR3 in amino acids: CATSRAPGQATDTQYF. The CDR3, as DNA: TGTGCCACCAGCAGAGCTCCGGGACAGGCCACAGATACGCAGTATTTT. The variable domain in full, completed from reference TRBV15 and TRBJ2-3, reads DAMVIQNPRYQVTQFGKPVTLSCSQTLNHNVMYWYQQKSSQAPKLLFHYYDKDFNNEADTPDNFQSRRPNTSFCFLDIRSPGLGDTAMYLCATSRAPGQATDTQYFGPGTRLTVL.

For the CDR3, the DNA is TGTGCCAGCACCCGGGGACAGCAAGAGACCCAGTACTTC. The encoded protein is CASTRGQQETQYF. The chain employs TRBV2 and TRBJ2-5; 7 bases agree with TRBD1. In germline, CDR1 is SNHLY, CDR2 FYNNEI. The ends lost 7 bases at V and 2 bases at J; junction bases unmatched: 4. The CDR3 spans 13 residues.

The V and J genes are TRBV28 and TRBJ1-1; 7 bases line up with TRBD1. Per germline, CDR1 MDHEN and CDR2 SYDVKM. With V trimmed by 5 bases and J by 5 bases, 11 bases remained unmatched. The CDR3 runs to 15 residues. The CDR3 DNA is TGTGCCAGCAGTCCTTCGGACAGGCGGTATACTGAAGCTTTCTTT. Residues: CASSPSDRRYTEAFF.

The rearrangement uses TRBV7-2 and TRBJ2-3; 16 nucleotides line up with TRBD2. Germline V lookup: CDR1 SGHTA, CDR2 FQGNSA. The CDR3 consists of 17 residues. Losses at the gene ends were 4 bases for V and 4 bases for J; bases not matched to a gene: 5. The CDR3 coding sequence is TGTGCCAGCAGCTCGGGACTAGCGGGAGGGCCCGCAGATACGCAGTATTTT. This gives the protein CASSSGLAGGPADTQYF.

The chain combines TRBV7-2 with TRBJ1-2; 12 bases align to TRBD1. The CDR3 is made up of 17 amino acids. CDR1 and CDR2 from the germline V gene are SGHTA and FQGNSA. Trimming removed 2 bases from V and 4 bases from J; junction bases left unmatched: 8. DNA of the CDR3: TGTGCCAGCAGCTTAAGTGGGACAGGGGGCATTAGCTATGGCTACACCTTC. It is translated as CASSLSGTGGISYGYTF.

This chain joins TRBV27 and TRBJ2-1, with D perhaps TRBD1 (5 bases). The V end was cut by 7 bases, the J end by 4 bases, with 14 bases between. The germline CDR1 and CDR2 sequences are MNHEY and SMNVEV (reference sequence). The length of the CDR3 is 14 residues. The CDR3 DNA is TGTGCCAGCAAACAGGCTATCGAATACAATGAGCAGTTCTTC. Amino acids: CASKQAIEYNEQFF.

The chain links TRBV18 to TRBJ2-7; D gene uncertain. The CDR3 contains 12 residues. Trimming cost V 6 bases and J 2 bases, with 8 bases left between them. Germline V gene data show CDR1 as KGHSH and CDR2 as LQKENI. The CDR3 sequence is CASSPFTYEQYF. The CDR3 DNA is TGTGCCAGCTCCCCCTTTACCTACGAGCAGTACTTC.

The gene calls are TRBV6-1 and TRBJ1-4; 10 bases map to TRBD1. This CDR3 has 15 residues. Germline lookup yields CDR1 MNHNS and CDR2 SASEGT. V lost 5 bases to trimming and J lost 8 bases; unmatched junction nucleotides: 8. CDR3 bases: TGTGCCAGCAGTAACCCGACAGGGGGCGTAGAAAAACTGTTTTTT. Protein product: CASSNPTGGVEKLFF.

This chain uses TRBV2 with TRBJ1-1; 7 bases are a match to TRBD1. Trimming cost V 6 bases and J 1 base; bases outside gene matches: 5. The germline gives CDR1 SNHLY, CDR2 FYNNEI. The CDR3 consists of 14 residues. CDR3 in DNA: TGTGCCAGCAGGGACCGGACAGGGAACACTGAAGCTTTCTTT. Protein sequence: CASRDRTGNTEAFF.

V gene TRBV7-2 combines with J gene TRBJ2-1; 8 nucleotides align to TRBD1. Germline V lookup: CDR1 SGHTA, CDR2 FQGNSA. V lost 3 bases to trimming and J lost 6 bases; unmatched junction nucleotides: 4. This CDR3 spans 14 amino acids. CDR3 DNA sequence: TGTGCCAGCAGCTTGGACAGGGTGTCCAATGAGCAGTTCTTC. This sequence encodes CASSLDRVSNEQFF.

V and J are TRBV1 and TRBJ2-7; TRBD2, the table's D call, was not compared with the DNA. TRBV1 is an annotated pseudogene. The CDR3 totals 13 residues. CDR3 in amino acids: CTSSRRGEDEQYF. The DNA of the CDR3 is TGCACCAGCAGCCGGCGGGGGGAAGACGAGCAGTACTTC.

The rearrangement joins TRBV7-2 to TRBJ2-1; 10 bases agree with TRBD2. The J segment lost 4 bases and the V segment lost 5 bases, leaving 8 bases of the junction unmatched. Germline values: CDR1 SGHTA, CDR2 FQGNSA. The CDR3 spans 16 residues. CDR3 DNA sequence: TGTGCCAGCAGCACAACTAGCGGGGCTTCTTACAATGAGCAGTTCTTC. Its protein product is CASSTTSGASYNEQFF.

CDR3 nucleotides: TGTGCCAGCAGTTTTAGGAGGGGTAATGGCTACACCTTC. This sequence encodes CASSFRRGNGYTF. The chain combines TRBV27 with TRBJ1-2, with D possibly matching TRBD1 (5 bases). CDR3 length: 13 amino acids. V was pared by 3 bases and J by 6 bases, with 11 bases between. The germline gives CDR1 MNHEY, CDR2 SMNVEV (reference sequence).

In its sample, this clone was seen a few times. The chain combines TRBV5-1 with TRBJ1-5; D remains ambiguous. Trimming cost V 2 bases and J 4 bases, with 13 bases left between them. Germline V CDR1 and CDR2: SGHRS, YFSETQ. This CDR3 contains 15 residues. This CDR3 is CASSLTGIDNQPQHF. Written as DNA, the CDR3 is TGCGCCAGCAGCTTAACGGGGATTGATAATCAGCCCCAGCATTTT. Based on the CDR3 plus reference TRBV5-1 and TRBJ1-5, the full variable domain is KAGVTQTPRYLIKTRGQQVTLSCSPISGHRSVSWYQQTPGQGLQFLFEYFSETQRNKGNFPGRFSGRQFSNSRSEMNVSTLELGDSALYLCASSLTGIDNQPQHFGDGTRLSIL.

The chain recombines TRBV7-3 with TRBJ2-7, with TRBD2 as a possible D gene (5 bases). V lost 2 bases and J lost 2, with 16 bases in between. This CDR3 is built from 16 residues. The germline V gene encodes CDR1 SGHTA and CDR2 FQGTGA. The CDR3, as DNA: TGTGCCAGCAGCTTATTTCGGGAACTCACGACCTACGAGCAGTACTTC. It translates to CASSLFRELTTYEQYF.

The CDR3: CASSLSPGGDYGYTF. In DNA, the CDR3 is TGTGCCAGCAGCTTGTCCCCAGGGGGCGACTATGGCTACACCTTC. The chain recombines TRBV5-5 with TRBJ1-2, with 8 bases identical to TRBD1. CDR1 is SGHKS, CDR2 YYEKEE, per germline (reference sequence). This CDR3 has 15 residues. The ends lost 1 base at V and 3 bases at J; junction bases unmatched: 5.

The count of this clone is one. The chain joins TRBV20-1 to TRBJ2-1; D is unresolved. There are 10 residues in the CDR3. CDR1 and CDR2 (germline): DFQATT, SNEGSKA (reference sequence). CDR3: CTPAYNEQFF. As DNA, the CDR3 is TGCACCCCAGCGTACAATGAGCAGTTCTTC.

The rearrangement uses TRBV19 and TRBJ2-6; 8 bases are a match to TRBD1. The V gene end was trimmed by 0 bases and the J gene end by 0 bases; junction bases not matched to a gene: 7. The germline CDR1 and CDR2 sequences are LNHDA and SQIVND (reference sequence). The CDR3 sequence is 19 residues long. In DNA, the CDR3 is TGTGCCAGTAGTATAGACCCGGGACAGGCCATCTCTGGGGCCAACGTCCTGACTTTC. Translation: CASSIDPGQAISGANVLTF.

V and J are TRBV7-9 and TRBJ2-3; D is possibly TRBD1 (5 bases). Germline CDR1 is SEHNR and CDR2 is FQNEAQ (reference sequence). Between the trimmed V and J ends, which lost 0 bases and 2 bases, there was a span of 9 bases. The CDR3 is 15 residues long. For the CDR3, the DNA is TGTGCCAGCAGCTTAGCGGGGCCGTTCACAGATACGCAGTATTTT. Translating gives CASSLAGPFTDTQYF.

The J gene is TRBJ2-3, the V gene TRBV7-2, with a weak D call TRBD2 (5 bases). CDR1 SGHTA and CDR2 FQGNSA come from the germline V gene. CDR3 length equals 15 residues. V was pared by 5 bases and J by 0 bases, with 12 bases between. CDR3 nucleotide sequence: TGTGCCAGCAGCCCGCGGACTCGTAGCACAGATACGCAGTATTTT. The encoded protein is CASSPRTRSTDTQYF. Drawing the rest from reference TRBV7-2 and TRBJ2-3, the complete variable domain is GAGVSQSPSNKVTEKGKDVELRCDPISGHTALYWYRQSLGQGLEFLIYFQGNSAPDKSGLPSDRFSAERTGGSVSTLTIQRTQQEDSAVYLCASSPRTRSTDTQYFGPGTRLTVL.

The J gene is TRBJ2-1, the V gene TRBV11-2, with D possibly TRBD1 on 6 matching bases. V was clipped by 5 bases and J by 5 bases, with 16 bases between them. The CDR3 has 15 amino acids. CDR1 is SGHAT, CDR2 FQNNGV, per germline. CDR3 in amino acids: CASSPRGFPHNEQFF. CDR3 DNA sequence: TGTGCCAGCAGCCCAAGGGGGTTCCCCCACAATGAGCAGTTCTTC.

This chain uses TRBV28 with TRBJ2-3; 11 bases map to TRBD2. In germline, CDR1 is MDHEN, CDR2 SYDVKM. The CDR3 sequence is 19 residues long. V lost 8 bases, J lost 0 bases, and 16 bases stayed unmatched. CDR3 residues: CASALIAGGLGTSTDTQYF. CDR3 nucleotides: TGTGCCAGCGCCTTAATAGCGGGAGGGTTAGGGACTAGCACAGATACGCAGTATTTT.